Below, one T cell receptor beta chain is given with its context. Its target is not known. TCRdb itself ran the 5' RACE reads through MiXCR, one entry per CDR3 protein. The sample contains around 300,000 distinct CDR3 sequences, around 8% of which appear only once. This entry comes from a study of T-cell memory formation after mild COVID-19. The study's findings and limits: Among CD4+ contracting clones, most were CM and EM, and CD8+ ones EMRA.

Trimming shortened V by 0 bases and J by 6 bases, and 12 bases separated the two germline ends. Germline V gene lookup returns CDR1 MNHEY and CDR2 SVGAGI. The CDR3 loop spans 16 amino acids. This receptor was identified in a man aged 18 to 35 who had mild COVID-19 (a few samples of this study predate the infection). Cell type and time point are not known. This chain joins TRBV6-5 and TRBJ1-6, with a weak D call TRBD1 (6 bases). Sequencing used PBMCs or a T cell subset sorted from them (not recorded which). The CDR3 DNA is TGTGCCAGCAGTTACTCGACAGGCTTCCTTAATTCACCCCTCCACTTT. Protein: CASSYSTGFLNSPLHF.